One sample yielded the 22 T cell receptor beta chains listed below, sequenced in a study of spatial heterogeneity in lung cancer. One entry per CDR3 protein, called by TCRdb with MiXCR from the 5' RACE reads. This sample carries about 13,000 distinct CDR3 sequences, around 4.2% of them seen once, and the ten largest clones take 35% to 55%. Stated time point: sample taken at primary tumor resection. Tumor, nontumor lung or frozen PBMC supplied whole RNA, sequenced without sorting. Specimen: PBMCs, collected at surgery. These receptors were obtained from a male donor with early-stage non-small cell lung cancer.

This clonotype was counted many times. As an off-target read in a library built for alpha chains, this beta chain has a frequency of little significance. This chain uses TRBV28 with TRBJ2-7, with TRBD1 as a possible D gene (6 bases). CDR1 is MDHEN, CDR2 SYDVKM, per germline. The CDR3 is made up of 13 amino acids. V was shortened by 4 bases and J by 6 bases, with 13 bases between the two germline ends. CDR3 sequence: CASSSPDRTEQYF. The CDR3 DNA reads TGTGCCAGCAGTTCCCCAGACAGGACCGAGCAGTACTTC.

Ten or more counts support this clonotype. Within a library made for alpha chains, this beta chain is off target, and its count is uninformative. The chain recombines TRBV19 with TRBJ2-2; 7 bases are a match to TRBD2. Germline V gives CDR1 LNHDA, CDR2 SQIVND (reference sequence). V was clipped by 5 bases and J by 4 bases; unmatched bases: 1. This CDR3 contains 13 residues. The CDR3 spells CASSRGVTGELFF. As DNA, the CDR3 is TGTGCCAGTAGTCGGGGGGTCACCGGGGAGCTGTTTTTT.

In this sample, this clonotype turned up many times. The library was built for alpha chains, so this beta chain is an off-target read and its size means little. The chain recombines TRBV3-1 with TRBJ2-3, with 7 bases lining up with TRBD2. Germline V gene lookup returns CDR1 LGHDT and CDR2 YNNKEL (reference sequence). The CDR3 has 17 amino acids. The ends lost 4 bases at V and 1 base at J; junction bases unmatched: 11. CDR3 protein: CASSPGVKAGGTDTQYF. The CDR3 DNA reads TGTGCCAGCAGCCCTGGTGTAAAGGCGGGAGGCACAGATACGCAGTATTTT.

This clonotype was detected many times. This beta chain turned up in a library designed for alpha chains; as an off-target read, its abundance says little. V gene TRBV5-1 combines with J gene TRBJ2-7; 7 nucleotides match TRBD1. The germline CDR1 and CDR2 sequences are SGHRS and YFSETQ. This CDR3 has 14 amino acids. The V segment lost 4 bases and the J segment 2 bases; nucleotides outside the gene matches: 6. The CDR3 loop reads CASSPQTGTYEQYF. Written as DNA, the CDR3 is TGCGCCAGCAGCCCACAGACAGGGACCTACGAGCAGTACTTC.

Only a few counts were recorded for this clonotype. This beta chain is a stray read from a library made for alpha chains; its abundance is not meaningful. The V call is TRBV30, the J call TRBJ2-1, with D perhaps matching TRBD2 (5 bases). The CDR3 consists of 12 residues. Germline CDR1 GTSNPN, CDR2 SVGIG (reference sequence). Trimming pared 7 bases from V and 12 bases from J, leaving 19 bases between. The CDR3: CASRPNSEVQFF. CDR3 sequence (DNA): TGTGCCTCCCGCCCGAACTCGGAGGTGCAGTTCTTC.

In this sample, this clonotype turned up many times. A library made for alpha chains picked up this beta chain off target, so its size means little. V is TRBV2 and J is TRBJ2-5, with 7 bases identical to TRBD2. CDR3 length: 13 amino acids. Unmatched junction bases numbered 5, after V lost 7 bases and J lost 3 bases. The germline gives CDR1 SNHLY, CDR2 FYNNEI. The CDR3 region is CASTAGREETQYF. The CDR3 nucleotides are TGTGCCAGCACGGCGGGGAGGGAAGAGACCCAGTACTTC.

This clonotype was picked up many times. A library made for alpha chains picked up this beta chain off target, so its size means little. The chain recombines TRBV10-3 with TRBJ2-6, with a possible D match to TRBD1 (7 bases). CDR1 and CDR2 from the germline V gene are ENHRY and SYGVKD. Between the trimmed V and J ends, which lost 3 bases and 1 base, there was a span of 13 bases. The CDR3 sequence is 17 residues long. CDR3 sequence: CAISDQGGFSGANVLTF. CDR3 in DNA: TGTGCCATCAGTGACCAGGGGGGTTTTTCTGGGGCCAACGTCCTGACTTTC.

Many counts were recorded for this clonotype. This beta chain is a stray read from a library made for alpha chains; its abundance is not meaningful. The chain recombines TRBV20-1 with TRBJ1-4, with 7 bases fitting TRBD1. This CDR3 region has 12 residues. Germline-derived CDR1 and CDR2 are DFQATT and SNEGSKA (reference sequence). J gave up 6 bases and V 5 bases, and 3 bases lay outside the gene matches. The CDR3 loop reads CSAVRGDEKLFF. The DNA for the CDR3 is TGCAGTGCTGTCAGGGGGGATGAAAAACTGTTTTTT.

This clonotype was detected many times. Being off target in a library aimed at alpha chains, this beta chain has a size of little meaning. The genes are TRBV7-8 and TRBJ1-5; D gene uncertain. V was cut by 5 bases and J by 11 bases, with 22 bases left in between. The germline V gene has CDR1 SGHVS and CDR2 FQNEAQ. The CDR3 is 15 amino acids. The CDR3 bases are TGTGCCAGCAGCCCACGGACTCAGGCTGTCGGGGCCCAGCATTTT. Amino acid sequence: CASSPRTQAVGAQHF.

This clonotype was picked up many times. Little can be read into the size of this beta chain, an off-target read in a library designed for alpha chains. The CDR3 reads CASSSNPLYEQYF. CDR3 coding DNA: TGTGCCAGCAGTTCCAACCCCCTCTACGAGCAGTACTTC. The V and J genes are TRBV27 and TRBJ2-7; D call uncertain. The germline V gene has CDR1 MNHEY and CDR2 SMNVEV (reference sequence). This CDR3 spans 13 amino acids. Trimming removed 4 bases from V and 3 bases from J, with 10 bases in between.

This clonotype has ten or more counts. This beta chain represents an off-target read in a library built for alpha chains; its size is of limited meaning. This chain uses TRBV28 with TRBJ2-1, with D possibly TRBD2 on 5 matching bases. The germline V gene encodes CDR1 MDHEN and CDR2 SYDVKM. The CDR3 contains 12 residues. The V gene lost 5 bases and the J gene lost 6 bases, with 8 bases spanning the gap. CDR3 sequence reads: CASSPSRNEQFF. The CDR3 nucleotides read TGTGCCAGCAGTCCTAGCCGCAATGAGCAGTTCTTC.

In regard to this clonotype: This beta chain came through as a stray read in a library set up for alpha chains, and its size says little. The chain joins TRBV9 to TRBJ2-1; 9 bases fit TRBD2. V shed 6 bases and J 0 bases; nucleotides not matched to a gene: 4. The CDR3 covers 15 residues. CDR1 is SGDLS and CDR2 is YYNGEE in the germline V gene. CDR3 sequence: CASTVSGSSYNEQFF. DNA of the CDR3: TGTGCCAGCACCGTTAGCGGGAGCTCCTACAATGAGCAGTTCTTC. Full variable domain (remainder filled in from reference TRBV9 and TRBJ2-1): DSGVTQTPKHLITATGQRVTLRCSPRSGDLSVYWYQQSLDQGLQFLIQYYNGEERAKGNILERFSAQQFPDLHSELNLSSLELGDSALYFCASTVSGSSYNEQFFGPGTRLTVL.

Many counts were recorded for this clonotype. This beta chain lies outside the target of a library built for alpha chains; its clone size means little. The rearrangement links TRBV29-1 to TRBJ2-1, with TRBD1 matching over 8 bases. The CDR3 extends over 15 amino acids. With 3 bases clipped from V and 4 bases from J, the junction kept 8 bases outside the gene matches. Looked up from germline, CDR1 is SQVTM and CDR2 is ANQGSEA. CDR3 region: CSVEAQGAIYNEQFF. The CDR3 nucleotides are TGCAGCGTTGAGGCCCAGGGGGCAATTTACAATGAGCAGTTCTTC.

This clonotype was counted only a few times. The library was designed around alpha chains, so this beta chain is a stray read whose abundance carries little weight. The CDR3 reads CASSPRDSTTGELFF. CDR3 nucleotide sequence: TGCGCCAGCAGTCCCCGGGACAGCACCACCGGGGAGCTGTTTTTT. V and J are TRBV23-1 and TRBJ2-2; 7 nucleotides match TRBD1. TRBV23-1 is known as an ORF, though its function is uncertain. The J segment lost 4 bases and the V segment lost 4 bases, leaving 6 bases of the junction unmatched. The CDR3 consists of 15 residues.

The table lists this clonotype with many counts. Because the library targeted alpha chains, this beta chain is an off-target read whose size means little. V gene TRBV7-9 combines with J gene TRBJ1-1; tentatively, D is TRBD1 (5 bases). Trimming took off 4 bases at V and 1 base at J, with 13 bases between the two ends. The germline V gene encodes CDR1 SEHNR and CDR2 FQNEAQ (reference sequence). There are 15 residues in the CDR3. CDR3: CASSSQDISNTEAFF. For the CDR3, the DNA is TGTGCCAGCAGCTCGCAGGACATATCGAACACTGAAGCTTTCTTT.

This clonotype has a count of ten or more. A library made for alpha chains picked up this beta chain off target, so its size means little. CDR3 bases: TGTGCCAGCTCAGGTGGAGGTGTCTATAATGAGCAGTTCTTC. It specifies CASSGGGVYNEQFF. V gene TRBV19 combines with J gene TRBJ2-1, with a possible D match to TRBD2 (5 bases). V dropped 9 bases and J dropped 7 bases, with 19 bases sitting between them. This CDR3 has 14 residues. Germline V gene sequence: CDR1 LNHDA, CDR2 SQIVND (reference sequence).

This clonotype has ten or more counts. A library made for alpha chains picked up this beta chain off target, so its size means little. The chain has TRBV20-1 and TRBJ2-3; D may be TRBD1 (6 bases). This CDR3 has 14 residues. V was trimmed by 5 bases and J by 7 bases, leaving 19 bases between them. Germline V gives CDR1 DFQATT, CDR2 SNEGSKA (reference sequence). The CDR3 loop is CSALRSLQGNTQYF. DNA for the CDR3: TGCAGTGCTCTACGATCCCTACAGGGCAATACGCAGTATTTT.

This clonotype was observed many times. This beta chain is an off-target read within a library intended for alpha chains, so its frequency means little. The genes are TRBV11-2 and TRBJ2-1; 11 bases are a match to TRBD1. V was clipped by 5 bases and J by 7 bases; unmatched bases: 7. There are 15 residues in the CDR3. From germline, CDR1 is SGHAT and CDR2 FQNNGV. CDR3 in amino acids: CASSVRDRGWNEQFF. CDR3 DNA sequence: TGTGCCAGCAGCGTCCGGGACAGGGGGTGGAATGAGCAGTTCTTC.

This clonotype was seen a few times. This beta chain is off target for a library built for alpha chains, so its abundance means little. The V gene is TRBV4-2, the J gene TRBJ1-1; D unresolved. Trimming stripped 1 base from V and 3 bases from J, with 15 bases between. Germline loops: CDR1 LGHNA, CDR2 YNFKEQ. The CDR3 covers 16 residues. The CDR3, as DNA: TGTGCCAGCAGCCAAGGGACCGGGTCTCGGGACACTGAAGCTTTCTTT. It encodes CASSQGTGSRDTEAFF.

In this sample, this clonotype turned up many times. This beta chain is a stray read from a library made for alpha chains; its abundance is not meaningful. This chain uses TRBV27 with TRBJ1-2; TRBD1 might be the D (5 bases). V lost 3 bases and J 5 bases, leaving 16 bases between the germline ends. The CDR3 loop spans 15 amino acids. Germline V gene lookup returns CDR1 MNHEY and CDR2 SMNVEV (reference sequence). The DNA for the CDR3 is TGTGCCAGCAGTTTGGTGGCAGGGCCCGGTTATGGCTACACCTTC. Its protein product is CASSLVAGPGYGYTF.

This clonotype is medium-sized. A library made for alpha chains picked up this beta chain off target, so its size means little. The chain carries TRBV11-2 and TRBJ1-5; D is uncertain. The germline V gene encodes CDR1 SGHAT and CDR2 FQNNGV. This CDR3 has 13 residues. V was trimmed by 0 bases and J by 12 bases, leaving 12 bases between them. CDR3 protein: CASSLESRALQHF. CDR3 DNA sequence: TGTGCCAGCAGCTTAGAGTCCCGGGCGCTCCAGCATTTT.

This clonotype has at least ten counts. For a library built for alpha chains, this beta chain is a stray read; little rests on its size. The chain employs TRBV7-9 and TRBJ2-7; no reliable D call. Germline V gene lookup returns CDR1 SEHNR and CDR2 FQNEAQ (reference sequence). The V end lost 1 base, the J end lost 7 bases, and 17 bases lay between the germline ends. The CDR3 loop spans 15 amino acids. CDR3 loop: CASSLVSYTSGEQYF. The CDR3 nucleotides read TGTGCCAGCAGCTTAGTCAGCTACACCTCGGGTGAGCAGTACTTC.